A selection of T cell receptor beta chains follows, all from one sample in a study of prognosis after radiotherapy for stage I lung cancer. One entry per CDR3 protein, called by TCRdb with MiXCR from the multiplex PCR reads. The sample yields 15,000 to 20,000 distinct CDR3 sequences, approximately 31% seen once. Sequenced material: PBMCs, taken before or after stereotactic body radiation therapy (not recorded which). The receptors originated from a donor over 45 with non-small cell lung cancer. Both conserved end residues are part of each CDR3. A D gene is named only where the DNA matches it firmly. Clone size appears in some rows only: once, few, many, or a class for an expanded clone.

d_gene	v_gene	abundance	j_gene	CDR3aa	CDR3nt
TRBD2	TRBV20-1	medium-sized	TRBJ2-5	CSARALAGGRETQYF	TGCAGTGCTAGGGCACTAGCGGGAGGTAGGGAGACCCAGTACTTC
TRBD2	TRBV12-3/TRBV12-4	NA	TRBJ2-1	CASSLWIRAGVLGLSSYNEQFF	TGTGCCAGCAGTTTGTGGATAAGAGCGGGAGTCCTGGGGCTAAGCTCCTACAATGAGCAGTTCTTC
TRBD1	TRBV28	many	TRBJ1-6	CASSLSQGVSSPLHF	TGTGCCAGCAGTTTATCTCAGGGGGTAAGCTCACCCCTCCACTTT
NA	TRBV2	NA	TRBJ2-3	CASSEGTNGRGQDTQYF	TGTGCCAGCAGTGAAGGGACTAACGGGAGGGGGCAAGATACGCAGTATTTT
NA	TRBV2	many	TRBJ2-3	CASFRDTSDTQYF	TGTGCCAGCTTCCGCGACACGTCAGATACGCAGTATTTT
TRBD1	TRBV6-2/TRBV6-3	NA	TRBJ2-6	CASSVNGDRKYSGDNVLTF	TGTGCCAGCAGCGTCAACGGGGACAGAAAATACTCTGGGGACAACGTCCTGACTTTC
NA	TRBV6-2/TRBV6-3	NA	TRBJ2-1	CASILDSTYEQFF	TGTGCCAGCATCCTTGACTCGACATATGAGCAGTTCTTC
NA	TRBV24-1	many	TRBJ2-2	CATETGGGELFF	TGTGCCACAGAGACGGGCGGCGGGGAGCTGTTTTTT
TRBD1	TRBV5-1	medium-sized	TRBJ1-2	CASSLGGQGNYGYTF	TGCGCCAGCAGCTTGGGGGGACAGGGAAACTATGGCTACACCTTC
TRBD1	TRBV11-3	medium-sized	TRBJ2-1	CASSRWDREGEQFF	TGTGCCAGCAGCCGATGGGACAGGGAGGGTGAGCAGTTCTTC
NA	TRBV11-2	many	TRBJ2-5	CASSSRRDLETQYF	TGTGCCAGCAGCTCCAGACGGGACCTAGAGACCCAGTACTTC
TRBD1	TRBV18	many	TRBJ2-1	CASSPPSLRDRGLNEQFF	TGTGCCAGCTCACCACCGAGTCTCCGGGACAGGGGTCTGAATGAGCAGTTCTTC
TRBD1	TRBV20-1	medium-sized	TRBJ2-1	CSARTGAHYDEQFF	TGCAGTGCTAGAACAGGGGCCCACTATGATGAGCAGTTCTTC
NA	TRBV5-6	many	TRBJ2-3	CASSREWDTQYF	TGTGCCAGCAGCCGCGAATGGGATACGCAGTATTTT
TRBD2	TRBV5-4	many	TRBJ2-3	CASSFPSGESTDTQYF	TGTGCCAGCAGCTTTCCTAGCGGGGAGAGCACAGATACGCAGTATTTT
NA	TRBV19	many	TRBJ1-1	CASSIPTLNTEAFF	TGTGCCAGTAGTATTCCAACATTGAACACTGAAGCTTTCTTT
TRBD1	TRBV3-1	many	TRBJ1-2	CASSARQGIYGYTF	TGTGCCAGCAGCGCACGACAGGGCATCTATGGCTACACCTTC
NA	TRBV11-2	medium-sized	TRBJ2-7	CASQHRTESYEQYF	TGTGCCAGCCAACACCGGACAGAATCCTACGAGCAGTACTTC
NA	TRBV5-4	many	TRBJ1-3	CASSLWGGSGNTIYF	TGTGCCAGCAGCTTGTGGGGTGGCTCTGGAAACACCATATATTTT
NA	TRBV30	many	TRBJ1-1	CAWSVSWAATEAFF	TGTGCCTGGAGTGTCTCATGGGCGGCCACTGAAGCTTTCTTT
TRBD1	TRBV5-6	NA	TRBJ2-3	CVNSFTGAPADTQYF	TGTGTCAACAGCTTCACAGGGGCCCCGGCGGATACGCAGTATTTT
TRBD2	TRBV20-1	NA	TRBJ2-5	CSAKFEGSGSETKYF	TGCAGTGCTAAATTTGAGGGTAGCGGGAGTGAGACCAAGTACTTC
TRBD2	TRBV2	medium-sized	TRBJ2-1	CASSDLAGVSEQFF	TGTGCCAGCAGTGATTTAGCGGGAGTCTCTGAGCAGTTCTTC
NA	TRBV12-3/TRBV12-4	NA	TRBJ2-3	CANRSGKGTDTQYF	TGTGCCAATCGTTCGGGGAAGGGGACAGATACGCAGTATTTT
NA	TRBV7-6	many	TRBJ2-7	CASSSDSNYEQYF	TGTGCCAGCAGCAGCGACAGCAACTACGAGCAGTACTTC
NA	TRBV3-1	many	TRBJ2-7	CASSQTPYEQYF	TGTGCCAGCAGCCAAACTCCATACGAGCAGTACTTC
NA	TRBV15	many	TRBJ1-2	CATSRTQSSYGYTF	TGTGCCACCAGCAGGACCCAGTCCTCTTATGGCTACACCTTC
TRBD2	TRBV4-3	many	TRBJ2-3	CASSQDGGRTTDTQYF	TGCGCCAGCAGCCAAGATGGCGGGAGGACCACAGATACGCAGTATTTT
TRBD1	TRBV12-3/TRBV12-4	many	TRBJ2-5	CASSWTGAGETQYF	TGTGCCAGCAGTTGGACAGGGGCCGGAGAGACCCAGTACTTC
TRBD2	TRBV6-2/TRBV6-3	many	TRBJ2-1	CASSYTSGNEQFF	TGTGCCAGCAGTTACACTAGCGGGAATGAGCAGTTCTTC
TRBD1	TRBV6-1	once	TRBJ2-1	CASISWGTGGLDEQFF	TGTGCCAGCATATCTTGGGGGACAGGTGGCTTAGATGAGCAGTTCTTC
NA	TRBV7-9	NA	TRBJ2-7	CASSLMGGLLDEQYF	TGTGCCAGCAGCTTGATGGGTGGGCTCCTCGACGAGCAGTACTTC
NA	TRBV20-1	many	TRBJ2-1	CSARLTRDEQFF	TGCAGTGCTCGACTGACCAGGGATGAGCAGTTCTTC
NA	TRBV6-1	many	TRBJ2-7	CASTERYEQYF	TGTGCCAGCACCGAAAGGTATGAGCAGTACTTC
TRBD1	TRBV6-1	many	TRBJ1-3	CASSEATGDGNTIYF	TGTGCCAGCAGTGAAGCTACAGGGGATGGAAACACCATATATTTT
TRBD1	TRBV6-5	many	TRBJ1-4	CASSFGTGDEEKLFF	TGTGCCAGCAGTTTCGGGACAGGGGACGAAGAAAAACTGTTTTTT
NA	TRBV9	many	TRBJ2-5	CASNPWGGFGETQYF	TGTGCCAGCAACCCGTGGGGCGGCTTCGGGGAGACCCAGTACTTC
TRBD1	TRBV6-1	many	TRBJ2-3	CASRRGTAQDTQYF	TGTGCCAGCAGGAGAGGGACAGCCCAAGATACGCAGTATTTT
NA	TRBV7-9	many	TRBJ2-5	CASSLPFGSAQETQYF	TGTGCCAGCAGCTTACCTTTTGGCAGCGCCCAAGAGACCCAGTACTTC
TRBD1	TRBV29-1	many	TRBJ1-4	CSVRDRAATNEKLFF	TGCAGCGTTCGGGACAGGGCAGCAACTAATGAAAAACTGTTTTTT
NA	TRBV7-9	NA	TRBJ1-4	CASSLASSEKLFF	TGTGCCAGCAGCTTAGCGTCCAGTGAAAAACTGTTTTTT
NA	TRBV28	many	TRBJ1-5	CASSLGSSNQPQHF	TGTGCCAGCAGTTTAGGGAGTAGCAATCAGCCCCAGCATTTT
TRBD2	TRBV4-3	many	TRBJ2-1	CASSAQREGYNEQFF	TGCGCCAGCAGCGCTCAGCGGGAGGGCTACAATGAGCAGTTCTTC
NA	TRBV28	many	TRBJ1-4	CASRRDPNEKLFF	TGTGCCAGCAGACGAGACCCTAATGAAAAACTGTTTTTT
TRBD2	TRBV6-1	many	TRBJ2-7	CASLTSGRLEQYF	TGTGCCAGTTTGACTAGCGGGAGACTCGAGCAGTACTTC
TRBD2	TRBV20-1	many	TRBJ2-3	CSARGPLTSGSTDTQYF	TGCAGTGCTAGAGGGCCCCTGACTAGCGGGAGTACAGATACGCAGTATTTT
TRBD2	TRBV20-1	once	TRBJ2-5	CSAAGGNQETQYF	TGCAGTGCGGCGGGGGGGAACCAAGAGACCCAGTACTTC
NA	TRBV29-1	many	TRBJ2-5	CSASRGFEETQYF	TGCAGCGCCTCCAGGGGTTTCGAGGAGACCCAGTACTTC